This passage covers 8 T cell receptor beta chains from one sample sequenced in a study of cytomegalovirus exposure and HLA in healthy donors. A multiplex PCR was run with 60 Vbeta primers and 13 Jbeta primers. Produced via immunoSEQ multiplex PCR; TCRdb's table is partial and in-frame only. Of 150,000 to 200,000 clones in the sample, 70% to 85% were seen once. The source material was PBMCs. The origin of the receptors is a young man in good health and CMV-seronegative.

The gene calls are TRBV7-3 and TRBJ2-2; D may be TRBD1 (5 bases). Germline assignment: CDR1 SGHTA and CDR2 FQGTGA. This CDR3 is 19 amino acids long. V lost 5 bases, J lost 4 bases, and 26 bases lay in between. CDR3 amino acids: CASSRWVPGGRQSTGELFF. CDR3 nucleotide sequence: TGTGCCAGCAGCCGCTGGGTGCCGGGCGGTAGACAGTCCACCGGGGAGCTGTTTTTT.

In this sample, this clone turned up once. The chain uses TRBV7-3 and TRBJ2-1; TRBD1 matches at 10 bases. The germline V gene has CDR1 SGHTA and CDR2 FQGTGA. The CDR3 contains 14 residues. V was clipped by 0 bases and J by 8 bases; unmatched bases: 1. The CDR3, as DNA: TGTGCCAGCAGCTTAACGACAGGGGGCGATGAGCAGTTCTTC. Translated, it gives CASSLTTGGDEQFF.

CDR3 in amino acids: CASSLGLTSGTDTQYF. The CDR3, as DNA: TGTGCCAGCAGCTTAGGACTAACTAGCGGCACAGATACGCAGTATTTT. The chain has TRBV7-2 and TRBJ2-3, with 7 bases lining up with TRBD2. V lost 1 base and J lost 1; bases outside the gene matches: 5. Germline V gives CDR1 SGHTA, CDR2 FQGNSA. The CDR3 has 16 residues.

V is TRBV19 and J is TRBJ1-5; 7 bases are a match to TRBD1. Germline trimming cut 5 bases from V and 2 bases from J; bases unmatched to any gene: 9. The germline gives CDR1 LNHDA, CDR2 SQIVND (reference sequence). The CDR3 totals 16 residues. The CDR3 DNA follows: TGTGCCAGTAGTCGCCGGGACAGTAGACGCAATCAGCCCCAGCATTTT. Amino acids: CASSRRDSRRNQPQHF.

This chain connects TRBV10-2 to TRBJ2-7; a weak D match, TRBD1 (6 bases). With 3 bases removed from V and 0 bases from J, the gap between germline ends came to 9 bases. CDR1 is WSHSY and CDR2 is SAAADI in the germline V gene. The CDR3 extends over 14 amino acids. CDR3 DNA sequence: TGCGCCAGCAGTGATATGGACAGCTCCTACGAGCAGTACTTC. It translates to CASSDMDSSYEQYF.

This clone has just a few counts. The chain joins TRBV6-1 to TRBJ1-4, with D unresolved. This CDR3 has 13 amino acids. From germline, CDR1 is MNHNS and CDR2 SASEGT. V was pared by 1 base and J by 16 bases, with 16 bases between. CDR3 in amino acids: CASSEVELGFKFF. The CDR3 nucleotides are TGTGCCAGCAGTGAAGTGGAGTTAGGCTTCAAGTTTTTT.

This clone turned up a few times. J is TRBJ2-2 and V is TRBV30; 7 nucleotides agree with TRBD2. The J segment lost 5 bases and the V segment lost 0 bases, leaving 9 bases of the junction unmatched. CDR1 is GTSNPN, CDR2 SVGIG, per germline (reference sequence). This CDR3 spans 16 amino acids. CDR3 region: CAWSVPGLTITGELFF. The CDR3 region has the DNA TGTGCCTGGAGTGTGCCGGGACTAACCATAACCGGGGAGCTGTTTTTT.

This chain uses TRBV7-3 with TRBJ2-3, with 13 nucleotides matching TRBD2. The V gene end was trimmed by 4 bases and the J gene end by 2 bases; junction bases not matched to a gene: 18. Germline V gene lookup returns CDR1 SGHTA and CDR2 FQGTGA. The CDR3 loop spans 21 amino acids. CDR3 sequence reads: CASSSAILGLAGVNFTDTQYF. In DNA form, the CDR3 reads TGTGCCAGCAGCTCCGCGATCCTTGGACTAGCGGGGGTCAACTTCACAGATACGCAGTATTTT.